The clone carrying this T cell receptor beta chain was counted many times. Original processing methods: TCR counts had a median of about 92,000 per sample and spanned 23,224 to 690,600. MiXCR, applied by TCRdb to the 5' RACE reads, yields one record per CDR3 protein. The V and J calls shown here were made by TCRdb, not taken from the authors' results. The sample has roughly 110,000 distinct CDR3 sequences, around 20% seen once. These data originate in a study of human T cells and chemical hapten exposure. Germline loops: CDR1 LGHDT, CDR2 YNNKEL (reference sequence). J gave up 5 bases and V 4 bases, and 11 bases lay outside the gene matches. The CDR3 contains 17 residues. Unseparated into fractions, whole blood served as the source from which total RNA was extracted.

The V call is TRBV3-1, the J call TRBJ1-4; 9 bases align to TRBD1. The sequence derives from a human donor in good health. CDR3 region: CASSRRTAGTGNEKLFF. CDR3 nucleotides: TGTGCCAGCAGCCGCAGAACGGCGGGGACAGGGAATGAAAAACTGTTTTTT.